These 18 T cell receptor beta chains originate from one sample sequenced in a study of cytomegalovirus exposure and HLA in healthy donors. The PCR employed 60 Vbeta primers together with 13 Jbeta primers. Measured with immunoSEQ multiplex PCR; TCRdb has only the in-frame clones, and not every one. This table has roughly 110,000 clones, roughly 82% appearing once. The sequencing input was PBMCs. Source of these receptors: a man aged 45-65 years in good health and CMV-seronegative.

V gene TRBV7-2 combines with J gene TRBJ2-2; 8 nucleotides match TRBD2. The germline V gene encodes CDR1 SGHTA and CDR2 FQGNSA. This CDR3 has 17 residues. The ends lost 5 bases at V and 3 bases at J; junction bases unmatched: 11. DNA for the CDR3: TGTGCCAGCAGCCATTTTATCGGGGGGGCCGACACCGGGGAGCTGTTTTTT. Translation gives CASSHFIGGADTGELFF.

V gene TRBV25-1 combines with J gene TRBJ2-1, with 7 bases fitting TRBD1. With 4 bases clipped from V and 2 bases from J, the junction kept 8 bases outside the gene matches. The CDR3 sequence is 16 residues long. The germline V gene encodes CDR1 MGHDK and CDR2 SYGVNS. This chain's CDR3 is CASSASLGGPYNEQFF. For the CDR3, the DNA is TGTGCCAGCAGTGCCTCTCTAGGGGGCCCCTACAATGAGCAGTTCTTC.

J is TRBJ2-7 and V is TRBV11-2; D is perhaps TRBD2 (6 bases). CDR3 length: 16 residues. Germline CDR1 is SGHAT and CDR2 is FQNNGV. Trimming took off 0 bases at V and 0 bases at J, with 12 bases between the two ends. This chain's CDR3 is CASSLDGGTSSYEQYF. In nucleotides, the CDR3 is TGTGCCAGCAGCTTAGACGGGGGAACGAGCTCCTACGAGCAGTACTTC.

The chain carries TRBV5-1 and TRBJ2-3; D is perhaps TRBD1 (5 bases). Per germline, CDR1 SGHRS and CDR2 YFSETQ. Trimming stripped 3 bases from V and 0 bases from J, with 11 bases between. CDR3 length equals 15 residues. The CDR3 region is CASSSTVSSTDTQYF. The CDR3 nucleotides are TGCGCCAGCAGCTCGACAGTTTCTAGCACAGATACGCAGTATTTT.

The rearrangement joins TRBV2 to TRBJ2-3, with 7 positions matching TRBD2. Trimming took 3 bases from V and 2 from J; bases not matched to a gene: 5. This CDR3 has 15 residues. The germline gives CDR1 SNHLY, CDR2 FYNNEI. CDR3: CASSEGLPYTDTQYF. CDR3 nucleotide sequence: TGTGCCAGCAGTGAGGGACTACCCTACACAGATACGCAGTATTTT.

The chain recombines TRBV5-1 with TRBJ2-1; TRBD1 aligns across 8 bases. This CDR3 has 15 amino acids. J gave up 10 bases and V 0 bases, and 9 bases lay outside the gene matches. CDR1 is SGHRS and CDR2 is YFSETQ in the germline V gene. Here the CDR3 reads CASSLVQGAYAEQFF. CDR3 nucleotide sequence: TGCGCCAGCAGCTTGGTGCAGGGGGCGTATGCCGAGCAGTTCTTC.

The CDR3 DNA reads TGTGCCAGCAGCTCCCGTGGTGGAGCTAACTATGGCTACACCTTC. It codes for CASSSRGGANYGYTF. V gene TRBV7-9 combines with J gene TRBJ1-2; D ambiguous. V lost 4 bases and J 0 bases, leaving 12 bases between the germline ends. There are 15 residues in the CDR3. Germline loops: CDR1 SEHNR, CDR2 FQNEAQ (reference sequence).

Details on this clone: Since the CDR3 does not end with the conserved phenylalanine or tryptophan, this likely comes from a read error. The limits of the CDR3 on the DNA are not certain, so only TCRdb's listed CDR3 is given. The genes are TRBV25-1 and TRBJ2-7; the D call TRBD1 from the table was never checked on the DNA. Counting both end residues, the CDR3 totals 10 amino acids. The V gene's germline CDR1 is MGHDK and CDR2 SYGVNS. This chain's CDR3 is CASSESRRDI.

This clone was recorded only once. The chain is built from TRBV28 and TRBJ1-5; a weak D match, TRBD1 (6 bases). The CDR3 loop spans 12 amino acids. The V end was cut by 5 bases, the J end by 11 bases, with 13 bases between. The V gene's germline CDR1 is MDHEN and CDR2 SYDVKM. In nucleotides, the CDR3 is TGTGCCAGCAGTCCAGGGGTTTGGGCCCAGCATTTT. It yields the protein CASSPGVWAQHF.

Judged by abundance, this clone is medium-sized. The chain uses TRBV4-3 and TRBJ2-7, with D perhaps TRBD2 (6 bases). Germline lookup yields CDR1 LGHNA and CDR2 YSLEER. This CDR3 is 15 amino acids long. Trimming took off 0 bases at V and 3 bases at J, with 12 bases between the two ends. CDR3 bases: TGCGCCAGCAGCCAAGATAGTCAGGGAGGCTACGAGCAGTACTTC. It yields the protein CASSQDSQGGYEQYF.

This rearrangement joins TRBV4-2 to TRBJ2-3; 8 nucleotides match TRBD2. CDR1 LGHNA and CDR2 YNFKEQ come from the germline V gene. The V and J ends lost 4 bases and 4 bases, in that order; junction bases with no gene match: 7. The CDR3 runs 15 residues. CDR3 DNA: TGTGCCAGCAGCCCCGGACTAGCAGGACCAGATACGCAGTATTTT. Amino acids: CASSPGLAGPDTQYF.

V gene TRBV5-4 combines with J gene TRBJ2-7; the match to TRBD2 covers 13 bases. V was pared by 0 bases and J by 2 bases, with 2 bases of the junction left unmatched. From germline, CDR1 is SGHNT and CDR2 YYREEE (reference sequence). There are 16 residues in the CDR3. The CDR3 loop reads CASSLAGTSGAYEQYV. CDR3 DNA: TGTGCCAGCAGCTTGGCCGGGACTAGCGGGGCCTACGAGCAGTACGTC.

The rearrangement links TRBV5-1 to TRBJ1-4, with D tentatively TRBD1 (5 bases). The CDR3 is made up of 15 amino acids. CDR1 is SGHRS and CDR2 is YFSETQ in the germline V gene. V was cut by 4 bases and J by 8 bases, with 18 bases left in between. Here the CDR3 DNA reads TGCGCCAGCAGCAAATGGACGGGGGAAGGAGAAAAACTGTTTTTT. Translation: CASSKWTGEGEKLFF.

This clone was counted only a few times. V usage is TRBV19 and J usage is TRBJ1-1; D gene ambiguous. This CDR3 contains 13 residues. Germline assignment: CDR1 LNHDA and CDR2 SQIVND (reference sequence). V was cut by 8 bases and J by 5 bases, with 15 bases left in between. CDR3 sequence (DNA): TGTGCCAGTTCCTCCGGACTGGTGACTGAAGCTTTCTTT. Translated, it gives CASSSGLVTEAFF.

This sequence joins TRBV5-1 and TRBJ1-2, with no clear D. CDR3 length: 13 amino acids. Trimming took 0 bases from V and 6 from J, leaving 9 bases between them. From germline, CDR1 is SGHRS and CDR2 YFSETQ. The DNA for the CDR3 is TGCGCCAGCAGCTTGGGGTCAGTTGATGGCTACACCTTC. Encoded protein: CASSLGSVDGYTF.

This clone appeared once. The chain uses TRBV6-5 and TRBJ2-5, with 9 bases aligning to TRBD1. CDR3 length: 15 residues. V gave up 4 bases and J gave up 1 base; unmatched junction bases: 4. The V gene's germline CDR1 is MNHEY and CDR2 SVGAGI. The CDR3 bases are TGTGCCAGCAGTTCCCCGACAGGGGGCCAAGAGACCCAGTACTTC. This translates into CASSSPTGGQETQYF.

The chain has TRBV19 and TRBJ2-1; 7 bases agree with TRBD2. Germline loops: CDR1 LNHDA, CDR2 SQIVND (reference sequence). V gave up 4 bases and J gave up 3 bases; unmatched junction bases: 12. This CDR3 region has 17 residues. CDR3 DNA: TGTGCCAGTAGTAAAAAACCGGGCCAGCGGGGCTACAATGAGCAGTTCTTC. As protein: CASSKKPGQRGYNEQFF.

V and J are TRBV30 and TRBJ1-1, with D unclear. CDR3 size: 17 residues. Looked up from germline, CDR1 is GTSNPN and CDR2 is SVGIG (reference sequence). Trimming left V 2 bases short and J 1 base short, with 20 bases between. The DNA of the CDR3 is TGTGCCTGGAGTATCTTCCCCCAGCGGGTAGGGAACACTGAAGCTTTCTTT. This translates into CAWSIFPQRVGNTEAFF. The full variable domain, completed using reference TRBV30 and TRBJ1-1, is SQTIHQWPATLVQPVGSPLSLECTVEGTSNPNLYWYRQAAGRGLQLLFYSVGIGQISSEVPQNLSASRPQDRQFILSSKKLLLSDSGFYLCAWSIFPQRVGNTEAFFGQGTRLTVV.